This is a list of T cell receptor beta chains from one sample in a study of T-cell memory formation after mild COVID-19. TCRdb re-derived calls from the 5' RACE reads in MiXCR, one entry per CDR3 protein. In the table there are about 560,000 distinct CDR3 sequences, roughly 17% of which are singletons. Material: PBMCs or a T cell subset sorted from them (not recorded which). The receptors were gathered from an adult woman who had mild COVID-19 (a few samples of this study predate the infection). Cell type and time point are not known. Each CDR3 is given with its conserved first and last residue. The D gene is left open where the match is weak. The size entry is marked missing in some rows and otherwise reads once, few, many or a size class.

clone_size: few
v_call: TRBV7-9
d_call: TRBD1
j_call: TRBJ2-1
cdr3_aa: CASSIPLGEERGQGFYNEQFF
cdr3_nt: TGTGCCAGCAGCATCCCCTTGGGGGAGGAGCGAGGACAGGGGTTTTACAATGAGCAGTTCTTC

clone_size: -
v_call: TRBV4-2
d_call: TRBD2
j_call: TRBJ2-3
cdr3_aa: CASSQEGLASTDTQYF
cdr3_nt: TGTGCCAGCAGCCAAGAGGGACTAGCGAGCACAGATACGCAGTATTTT

clone_size: few
v_call: TRBV5-1
d_call: TRBD2
j_call: TRBJ2-5
cdr3_aa: CASSWSGTSARGETQYF
cdr3_nt: TGCGCCAGCAGCTGGTCCGGGACTAGCGCGCGCGGGGAGACCCAGTACTTC

clone_size: -
v_call: TRBV4-2
d_call: TRBD2
j_call: TRBJ2-1
cdr3_aa: CASSQDTGLADNEQFF
cdr3_nt: TGTGCCAGCAGCCAAGATACGGGACTAGCGGATAATGAGCAGTTCTTC

clone_size: -
v_call: TRBV27
d_call: -
j_call: TRBJ2-7
cdr3_aa: CASSFSVSGQGGSYEQYF
cdr3_nt: TGTGCCAGCAGTTTTTCGGTCTCCGGGCAGGGGGGCTCCTACGAGCAGTACTTC

clone_size: few
v_call: TRBV19
d_call: TRBD1
j_call: TRBJ1-5
cdr3_aa: CASSMDDRAYQPQHF
cdr3_nt: TGTGCCAGTAGTATGGACGACAGGGCATACCAGCCCCAGCATTTT

clone_size: -
v_call: TRBV5-5
d_call: TRBD1
j_call: TRBJ1-2
cdr3_aa: CASSVDRGLLGYTF
cdr3_nt: TGTGCCAGCAGCGTAGACAGGGGGCTCCTTGGCTACACCTTC

clone_size: -
v_call: TRBV6-2/TRBV6-3
d_call: TRBD2
j_call: TRBJ2-7
cdr3_aa: CASSSGLAGLYEQYF
cdr3_nt: TGTGCCAGCAGCTCAGGACTAGCGGGACTATACGAGCAGTACTTC

clone_size: -
v_call: TRBV9
d_call: TRBD2
j_call: TRBJ2-3
cdr3_aa: CASSVTSGGASDTQYF
cdr3_nt: TGTGCCAGCAGCGTTACTAGCGGGGGGGCCTCGGATACGCAGTATTTT

clone_size: few
v_call: TRBV7-9
d_call: TRBD1
j_call: TRBJ2-5
cdr3_aa: CASSSLQGRETQYF
cdr3_nt: TGTGCCAGCAGCTCGTTACAGGGGCGAGAGACCCAGTACTTC

clone_size: few
v_call: TRBV5-5
d_call: TRBD2
j_call: TRBJ2-7
cdr3_aa: CASSEGTSAAYEQYF
cdr3_nt: TGTGCCAGCAGCGAGGGGACTAGCGCAGCCTACGAGCAGTACTTC

clone_size: -
v_call: TRBV2
d_call: -
j_call: TRBJ2-7
cdr3_aa: CASSEMSGFGQYF
cdr3_nt: TGTGCCAGCAGTGAAATGTCGGGCTTTGGGCAGTACTTC

clone_size: -
v_call: TRBV18
d_call: -
j_call: TRBJ2-3
cdr3_aa: CASNGQTSTDTQYF
cdr3_nt: TGTGCCAGCAACGGGCAAACAAGCACAGATACGCAGTATTTT

clone_size: few
v_call: TRBV4-3
d_call: -
j_call: TRBJ2-7
cdr3_aa: CASSLTVEGYEQYF
cdr3_nt: TGCGCCAGCAGCTTGACCGTAGAGGGGTACGAGCAGTACTTC

clone_size: -
v_call: TRBV4-1
d_call: -
j_call: TRBJ1-1
cdr3_aa: CASSQGRWDTEAFF
cdr3_nt: TGCGCCAGCAGCCAAGGACGCTGGGACACTGAAGCTTTCTTT

clone_size: -
v_call: TRBV12-3/TRBV12-4
d_call: TRBD2
j_call: TRBJ2-1
cdr3_aa: CASRKTTSGGVNEQFF
cdr3_nt: TGTGCCAGCAGAAAGACGACTAGCGGGGGAGTCAATGAGCAGTTCTTC

clone_size: few
v_call: TRBV12-3/TRBV12-4
d_call: -
j_call: TRBJ1-1
cdr3_aa: CASSPKSRFYTEAFF
cdr3_nt: TGTGCCAGCAGTCCCAAATCTAGATTTTACACTGAAGCTTTCTTT

clone_size: many
v_call: TRBV9
d_call: -
j_call: TRBJ2-5
cdr3_aa: CASSVGLTQETQYF
cdr3_nt: TGTGCCAGCAGCGTGGGGCTAACCCAAGAGACCCAGTACTTC

clone_size: -
v_call: TRBV30
d_call: -
j_call: TRBJ2-3
cdr3_aa: CAWSAEGSTDTQYF
cdr3_nt: TGTGCCTGGAGTGCCGAAGGTAGCACAGATACGCAGTATTTT

clone_size: few
v_call: TRBV5-1
d_call: -
j_call: TRBJ2-1
cdr3_aa: CASSLVVGNNEQFF
cdr3_nt: TGCGCCAGCAGCTTGGTGGTAGGAAACAATGAGCAGTTCTTC

clone_size: few
v_call: TRBV4-1
d_call: -
j_call: TRBJ2-7
cdr3_aa: CASSQVLAGLSGYEQYF
cdr3_nt: TGCGCCAGCAGCCAAGTTCTGGCAGGCCTGAGCGGCTACGAGCAGTACTTC

clone_size: -
v_call: TRBV7-9
d_call: TRBD2
j_call: TRBJ2-5
cdr3_aa: CASSLIGTSGSPEETQYF
cdr3_nt: TGTGCCAGCAGCTTGATCGGGACTAGCGGGTCTCCGGAAGAGACCCAGTACTTC

clone_size: few
v_call: TRBV29-1
d_call: TRBD2
j_call: TRBJ2-1
cdr3_aa: CSVEDPTSGGFPTYNEQFF
cdr3_nt: TGCAGCGTTGAAGATCCCACTAGCGGGGGTTTCCCTACCTACAATGAGCAGTTCTTC

clone_size: few
v_call: TRBV7-9
d_call: TRBD1
j_call: TRBJ2-7
cdr3_aa: CASSSISRQGIYEQYF
cdr3_nt: TGTGCCAGCAGCTCAATATCCCGACAGGGAATCTACGAGCAGTACTTC

clone_size: few
v_call: TRBV27
d_call: TRBD2
j_call: TRBJ2-1
cdr3_aa: CASSPHGGGSYNEQFF
cdr3_nt: TGTGCCAGCAGCCCACACGGGGGGGGCTCCTACAATGAGCAGTTCTTC

clone_size: -
v_call: TRBV5-1
d_call: -
j_call: TRBJ2-1
cdr3_aa: CASSLGKTGSSYNEQFF
cdr3_nt: TGCGCCAGCAGCTTGGGGAAAACAGGGAGCTCCTACAATGAGCAGTTCTTC

clone_size: few
v_call: TRBV5-4
d_call: TRBD2
j_call: TRBJ2-1
cdr3_aa: CASSRTSGGADEQFF
cdr3_nt: TGTGCCAGCAGTCGGACTAGCGGGGGGGCCGATGAGCAGTTCTTC

clone_size: few
v_call: TRBV20-1
d_call: -
j_call: TRBJ2-2
cdr3_aa: CSARVGLLSGTGELFF
cdr3_nt: TGCAGTGCTAGAGTCGGATTATTATCAGGCACCGGGGAGCTGTTTTTT

clone_size: many
v_call: TRBV7-3
d_call: TRBD2
j_call: TRBJ2-2
cdr3_aa: CASSPMGLRTSGAPSNTGELFF
cdr3_nt: TGTGCCAGCAGCCCAATGGGGCTGAGGACTAGCGGAGCACCCAGCAACACCGGGGAGCTGTTTTTT

clone_size: many
v_call: TRBV6-5
d_call: -
j_call: TRBJ1-5
cdr3_aa: CASSHGGAQHF
cdr3_nt: TGTGCCAGCAGCCATGGGGGAGCCCAGCATTTT

clone_size: few
v_call: TRBV4-1
d_call: -
j_call: TRBJ2-6
cdr3_aa: CASSPPGQRGANVLTF
cdr3_nt: TGCGCCAGCAGCCCACCCGGGCAGCGGGGGGCCAACGTCCTGACTTTC

clone_size: -
v_call: TRBV18
d_call: -
j_call: TRBJ1-2
cdr3_aa: CASSPTTPNYGYTF
cdr3_nt: TGTGCCAGCTCACCGACTACACCTAACTATGGCTACACCTTC

clone_size: few
v_call: TRBV6-5
d_call: -
j_call: TRBJ1-6
cdr3_aa: CASTTTGPYNSPLHF
cdr3_nt: TGTGCCAGCACAACAACAGGTCCCTATAATTCACCCCTCCACTTT